Listed below are T cell receptor beta chains from one sample, sequenced in a study of lymphopenia after photon versus proton radiotherapy. The assay was immunoSEQ multiplex PCR, and TCRdb's table has in-frame clones only and misses some. The sample consists of approximately 150,000 clones, 88% of them appearing once. The input for sequencing was peripheral blood, taken from a patient treated with photon-based radiotherapy. These receptors were obtained from a man in his forties or fifties with gastric cancer. Both conserved end residues are part of each CDR3. Fields, in order: D gene, V gene, CDR3 protein. D genes are given only for firm matches.

TRBD1 | TRBV4-3 | CASSPGDSTQETQYF
TRBD1 | TRBV6-1 | CASSARQGAGETQYF
TRBD1 | TRBV10-3 | CAISEADRGRTEAFF
NA | TRBV5-4 | CASSLASNTEAFF
NA | TRBV28 | CAVFTPMNTEAFF
NA | TRBV5-1 | CASSSNTAPAGELFF
NA | TRBV10-3 | CAISGDLGYYGYTF
NA | TRBV5-4 | CASSLDTSFHEQFF
TRBD2 | TRBV11-2 | CASSPLWAAGGANEQFF
NA | TRBV2 | CASRLDSTGANVLTF
NA | TRBV30 | CAWSHPRGGTEAFF
TRBD2 | TRBV10-3 | CAISELRLAGEGTDTQYF
TRBD1 | TRBV28 | CASRSPRDRRYSNQPQHF
NA | TRBV5-4 | CASSVDRSTGELFF
NA | TRBV28 | CASRVRMNTEAFF
NA | TRBV28 | CASIGGTEAFF
TRBD2 | TRBV6-1 | CASGSSGSPYEQYF
TRBD1 | TRBV5-4 | CASSPRQGAGGNTIYF
NA | TRBV2 | CASSPDTNTEAFF
TRBD1 | TRBV9 | CASSSGGSLGKNTEAFF
NA | TRBV30 | CAWSATVNTEAFF
TRBD1 | TRBV14 | CASSIGTGATYGYTF
NA | TRBV28 | CASSTGGNYGYTF
NA | TRBV2 | CASITSTETPYEQYF
NA | TRBV25-1 | CASSEGRDRAFF
TRBD2 | TRBV25-1 | CASSPLAGAVQETQYF
NA | TRBV19 | CASSILGVSFF
NA | TRBV6-6 | CASSLLGSSTGNTIYF
TRBD1 | TRBV7-8 | CASSLVGTGGMNTEAFF
NA | TRBV21-1 | CASSERDRGSTEAFF
NA | TRBV18 | CASSPGLYQPQHF
TRBD1 | TRBV19 | CASSVGQVSGANVLTF
TRBD2 | TRBV5-5 | CASSTVWRGASYEQYF
NA | TRBV7-2 | CASSPDRDTQYF
NA | TRBV4-3 | CASSQYGWVLAIYEQYF
NA | TRBV14 | CASSPSYRFPPTDTQYF
NA | TRBV10-2 | CASSDVGRIGNTIYF
NA | TRBV5-6 | CASSLAQGEQYF
NA | TRBV5-4 | CASSRDQGSYGYTF
NA | TRBV7-6 | CASSYGGTSSYNEQFF
TRBD1 | TRBV29-1 | CSVRGIDSYEQYF
TRBD2 | TRBV9 | CASSPAALAGTETQYF
NA | TRBV4-1 | CASSQAPDGGGPRETQYF
TRBD1 | TRBV4-3 | CASSHSGQGRYEQYF
TRBD1 | TRBV30 | CAWSVAQGASGNTIYF
TRBD1 | TRBV5-6 | CASSPDRGGYGYTF